This T cell receptor beta chain was sequenced for a study of T cells in Graves' hyperthyroidism and ophthalmopathy. In this sample, this clonotype turned up many times. Trimming removed 2 bases from V and 1 base from J, with 13 bases in between. The germline V gene has CDR1 KGHSH and CDR2 LQKENI. The CDR3 runs to 16 residues. What was amplified from RNA transcripts were TCR beta CDR3 regions. During a first-round RT-PCR of the TCR CDR3, the HTBI primer set was used. TCRdb reprocessed the multiplex PCR reads with MiXCR, giving one entry per CDR3 protein. The sample yields about 360,000 distinct CDR3 sequences, over 10% seen once.

The gene calls are TRBV18 and TRBJ2-3; perhaps TRBD2 as D (6 bases). The sequence was obtained from a woman in her late teens or twenties with Graves' hyperthyroidism. What was sequenced was blood. CDR3 amino acids: CASSPFFRRGTDTQYF. CDR3 bases: TGTGCCAGCTCACCATTCTTCAGGAGGGGCACAGATACGCAGTATTTT.